The 12 T cell receptor beta chains listed next were all sequenced from one sample in a study of blood T cell repertoires in COVID-19. Measured with immunoSEQ multiplex PCR; TCRdb has only the in-frame clones, and not every one. The table lists around 290,000 clones, 75% to 90% of them singletons. The sequencing sample was made of peripheral blood. The receptors were gathered from a woman aged 65 to 85 with COVID-19, enrolled during active disease.

This rearrangement joins TRBV5-6 to TRBJ1-1; 9 bases align to TRBD1. Germline loops: CDR1 SGHDT, CDR2 YYEEEE. With 4 bases clipped from V and 4 bases from J, the junction kept 11 bases outside the gene matches. The CDR3 sequence is 16 residues long. The CDR3 is CASSLAPGQGFTEAFF. CDR3 sequence (DNA): TGTGCCAGCAGCCTCGCTCCGGGACAGGGTTTCACTGAAGCTTTCTTT. The whole variable domain, filled in from reference TRBV5-6 and TRBJ1-1, reads DAGVTQSPTHLIKTRGQQVTLRCSPKSGHDTVSWYQQALGQGPQFIFQYYEEEERQRGNFPDRFSGHQFPNYSSELNVNALLLGDSALYLCASSLAPGQGFTEAFFGQGTRLTVV.

The CDR3 DNA reads as TGTGCTAGTGGTTTGGTTTCGGGGGGCCGGGTTGAAGCTTTCTTT. The encoded protein is CASGLVSGGRVEAFF. The chain is built from TRBV12-5 and TRBJ1-1; tentatively, D is TRBD1 (6 bases). The CDR3 loop spans 15 amino acids. The V and J ends lost 0 bases and 7 bases respectively, with 15 bases between them. Germline V gene sequence: CDR1 LGHNT, CDR2 FRNRAP.

The chain combines TRBV6-5 with TRBJ1-1, with D uncertain. The length of the CDR3 is 15 residues. Germline V gives CDR1 MNHEY, CDR2 SVGAGI. Trimming took 7 bases from V and 3 from J, leaving 18 bases between them. CDR3 sequence reads: CASTPGGRRDTEAFF. In nucleotides, the CDR3 is TGTGCCAGCACCCCCGGAGGGCGACGGGACACTGAAGCTTTCTTT.

J is TRBJ1-6 and V is TRBV9; tentative D call: TRBD1 (5 bases). The CDR3 covers 15 residues. V shed 0 bases and J shed 10 bases, with 14 bases lying between them. Per the germline V gene, CDR1 is SGDLS and CDR2 is YYNGEE. Here the CDR3 reads CASSVGNQGESPLHF. CDR3 DNA sequence: TGTGCCAGCAGCGTAGGTAACCAGGGCGAATCACCCCTCCACTTT.

The DNA for the CDR3 is TGTGCTAGTGGCCCTCAGACAGGCCCCCCAAATCAGCCCCAGCATTTT. This sequence encodes CASGPQTGPPNQPQHF. The V and J genes are TRBV12-5 and TRBJ1-5; D possibly corresponds to TRBD1 (6 bases). The CDR3 runs to 16 residues. Germline CDR1 and CDR2: LGHNT and FRNRAP. Trimming shortened V by 6 bases and J by 4 bases, and 19 bases separated the two germline ends.

The CDR3, as DNA: TGTGCCAGCAGTTACTACCTAGGAGTAGCCTACGAGCAGTACTTC. It specifies CASSYYLGVAYEQYF. The V and J genes are TRBV6-5 and TRBJ2-7; unclear D gene. The CDR3 extends over 15 amino acids. Germline CDR1 is MNHEY and CDR2 is SVGAGI. V lost 1 base and J lost 2, with 12 bases in between.

V gene TRBV4-3 combines with J gene TRBJ2-3, with a weak D call TRBD2 (5 bases). Trimming took 3 bases from V and 6 from J, leaving 19 bases between them. Germline CDR1 LGHNA, CDR2 YSLEER. The length of the CDR3 is 16 residues. CDR3 in amino acids: CASSQAEGSEVDTQYF. CDR3 coding DNA: TGCGCCAGCAGCCAGGCTGAGGGTAGTGAAGTGGATACGCAGTATTTT.

The chain combines TRBV7-2 with TRBJ2-7, with D hard to call. Germline CDR1 SGHTA, CDR2 FQGNSA. The CDR3 totals 16 residues. Trimming shortened V by 4 bases and J by 4 bases, and 20 bases separated the two germline ends. The CDR3, as DNA: TGTGCCAGCAGCTACGTCATCGCAGGTCCCCTATACGAGCAGTACTTC. Its protein product is CASSYVIAGPLYEQYF.

The V call is TRBV2, the J call TRBJ1-1, with D unclear. Germline V gene data show CDR1 as SNHLY and CDR2 as FYNNEI. The CDR3 sequence is 14 residues long. Trimming took 6 bases from V and 6 from J, leaving 17 bases between them. The CDR3 coding sequence is TGTGCCAGCAGCTTCCTTCGCGGCGTGGCTGAAGCTTTCTTT. Its translation: CASSFLRGVAEAFF. The variable domain in full, with the rest retrieved from reference TRBV2 and TRBJ1-1, is EPEVTQTPSHQVTQMGQEVILRCVPISNHLYFYWYRQILGQKVEFLVSFYNNEISEKSEIFDDQFSVERPDGSNFTLKIRSTKLEDSAMYFCASSFLRGVAEAFFGQGTRLTVV.

The chain is built from TRBV10-2 and TRBJ2-5; tentative D call: TRBD2 (6 bases). Deletions cut 3 bases from V and 2 bases from J, with 13 bases between. CDR1 and CDR2 from the germline V gene are WSHSY and SAAADI. The CDR3 sequence is 15 residues long. The CDR3 spells CASSDPQEGQETQYF. The CDR3 region has the DNA TGCGCCAGCAGTGACCCCCAGGAGGGGCAAGAGACCCAGTACTTC.

In this sample, this clone turned up once. This sequence joins TRBV7-2 and TRBJ2-3; 10 nucleotides align to TRBD2. Germline CDR1 SGHTA, CDR2 FQGNSA. The CDR3 totals 17 residues. The junction had 5 bases not matched to a gene; V was cut back by 2 bases and J by 0 bases. The CDR3 nucleotides are TGTGCCAGCAGCTTAAGAGCGGGGGGGTCTAGCACAGATACGCAGTATTTT. Its translation is CASSLRAGGSSTDTQYF.

The rearrangement links TRBV6-5 to TRBJ1-2; 11 bases fit TRBD1. V lost 5 bases and J lost 8; bases outside the gene matches: 7. This CDR3 is built from 14 residues. Per the germline V gene, CDR1 is MNHEY and CDR2 is SVGAGI. The CDR3 nucleotides read TGTGCCAGCAGTCCCGGACAGGGGGCGAGGGGCTACACCTTC. This translates into CASSPGQGARGYTF.